This TCR beta chain was captured by sequencing in a study of shared clonotypes between healthy human individuals. As regards this clone: Antigen: not known.

Trimming left V 0 bases short and J 2 bases short, with 11 bases between. Per germline, CDR1 MNHNY and CDR2 SVGAGI (reference sequence). The CDR3 sequence is 15 residues long. Terminally differentiated effector memory CD45RA+ cells were excluded by CCR7 positive selection of CD45RO-negative cells. The assay was immunoSEQ multiplex PCR, and TCRdb's table has in-frame clones only and misses some. The table has hundreds of thousands of clones, roughly 92% seen once. Study conclusions and caveats: Of the naive CD4 clonotypes, around 4.7% were shared across a handful of donors.

This TCR derives from a man aged 25 to 40 in good health. The source material was naive CD8+ T cells sorted from blood. The chain joins TRBV6-6 to TRBJ2-7; D is perhaps TRBD2 (6 bases). In DNA form, the CDR3 reads TGTGCCAGCAGTTACTCGAGGGAGGACCCCTACGAGCAGTACTTC. This codes for CASSYSREDPYEQYF.